Presented here are 23 T cell receptor beta chains from one specimen sequenced in a study of cytomegalovirus exposure and HLA in healthy donors. This table comes from immunoSEQ multiplex PCR, and its TCRdb copy is limited to in-frame clones, with some not included. The sample lists roughly 100,000 clones, less than 85% occurring once. Sequenced: PBMCs. Receptors originate from a man younger than 35 in good health and CMV-seropositive.

The chain couples TRBV28 to TRBJ1-5, with TRBD1 matching 11 bases. CDR1 is MDHEN and CDR2 is SYDVKM in the germline V gene. Trimming at V came to 6 bases and at J to 6 bases, leaving 7 bases not matched to a gene. This CDR3 spans 15 amino acids. The CDR3 nucleotides are TGTGCCAGCAGCCCCGGGACAGGGGGTATTCAGCCCCAGCATTTT. It translates to CASSPGTGGIQPQHF.

The V call is TRBV28, the J call TRBJ1-1, with D tentatively TRBD1 (5 bases). Germline lookup yields CDR1 MDHEN and CDR2 SYDVKM. The CDR3 loop spans 15 amino acids. Trimming took off 5 bases at V and 2 bases at J, with 15 bases between the two ends. The CDR3 region has the DNA TGTGCCAGCAGTCCTGCCACGACAGTAAACACTGAAGCTTTCTTT. Translating it yields CASSPATTVNTEAFF.

V is TRBV5-6 and J is TRBJ2-3; 11 nucleotides line up with TRBD2. The V segment lost 2 bases and the J segment 3 bases; nucleotides outside the gene matches: 5. The CDR3 runs 16 residues. Per germline, CDR1 SGHDT and CDR2 YYEEEE. In nucleotides, the CDR3 is TGTGCCAGCAGCTTTATGACTAGCGGGAAGACAGATACGCAGTATTTT. Translating gives CASSFMTSGKTDTQYF.

V and J are TRBV5-4 and TRBJ2-7; D is unclear. Trimming stripped 4 bases from V and 0 bases from J, with 8 bases between. CDR1 SGHNT and CDR2 YYREEE come from the germline V gene (reference sequence). The CDR3 covers 13 residues. The CDR3 loop reads CASSPGISYEQYF. The CDR3 DNA reads as TGTGCCAGCAGCCCAGGAATCTCCTACGAGCAGTACTTC.

A remark on this clone: Distinct nucleotide sequences in the sample also encode this CDR3. V is TRBV28 and J is TRBJ1-5, with D hard to call. The germline V gene encodes CDR1 MDHEN and CDR2 SYDVKM. V gave up 2 bases and J gave up 0 bases, with 8 bases separating them. The CDR3 runs 15 residues. CDR3 residues: CASSLGGNSNQPQHF. The CDR3 DNA is TGTGCCAGCAGTTTAGGCGGAAATAGCAATCAGCCCCAGCATTTT.

The chain carries TRBV9 and TRBJ1-1; TRBD1 matches 8 bases. The germline V gene has CDR1 SGDLS and CDR2 YYNGEE. The CDR3 totals 15 residues. The V segment lost 0 bases and the J segment 1 base; nucleotides outside the gene matches: 2. In DNA, the CDR3 is TGTGCCAGCAGCGTAGACGGACAGGGGAACACTGAAGCTTTCTTT. This translates into CASSVDGQGNTEAFF.

This chain links TRBV7-3 with TRBJ2-3, with D possibly matching TRBD1 (5 bases). CDR3 length equals 15 residues. From germline, CDR1 is SGHTA and CDR2 FQGTGA. The ends were cut back, 5 bases at V and 6 bases at J, with 18 bases in the middle. For the CDR3, the DNA is TGTGCCAGCAGCCAGGGAACCACAGTGGCGGATACGCAGTATTTT. Protein: CASSQGTTVADTQYF.

The chain links TRBV11-2 to TRBJ2-7; tentative D call: TRBD1 (6 bases). Trimming removed 5 bases from V and 1 base from J, with 15 bases in between. Germline V lookup: CDR1 SGHAT, CDR2 FQNNGV. This CDR3 comprises 15 residues. The CDR3 protein is CASSTNGGLSYEQYF. The CDR3 DNA sequence: TGTGCCAGCAGCACTAATGGGGGCTTATCCTACGAGCAGTACTTC. The entire variable domain, with the rest obtained from reference TRBV11-2 and TRBJ2-7, is as follows: EAGVAQSPRYKIIEKRQSVAFWCNPISGHATLYWYQQILGQGPKLLIQFQNNGVVDDSQLPKDRFSAERLKGVDSTLKIQPAKLEDSAVYLCASSTNGGLSYEQYFGPGTRLTVT.

V and J are TRBV7-9 and TRBJ2-3, with 9 bases that match TRBD2. This CDR3 spans 14 amino acids. Germline lookup yields CDR1 SEHNR and CDR2 FQNEAQ (reference sequence). V trimming: 5 bases; J trimming: 4 bases; junction bases outside the gene matches: 4. The CDR3 nucleotides read TGTGCCAGCAGCCCGGTAGCGGGAGCAGATACGCAGTATTTT. It encodes CASSPVAGADTQYF.

The chain has TRBV30 and TRBJ1-2, with 7 bases aligning to TRBD1. J gave up 2 bases and V 2 bases, and 8 bases lay outside the gene matches. The germline CDR1 and CDR2 sequences are GTSNPN and SVGIG (reference sequence). CDR3 length equals 15 residues. DNA of the CDR3: TGTGCCTGGAGTTCGTCCCGACAGGGAAACTATGGCTACACCTTC. This codes for CAWSSSRQGNYGYTF.

The J gene is TRBJ2-5, the V gene TRBV15; 10 bases are a match to TRBD2. V gave up 0 bases and J gave up 5 bases; unmatched junction bases: 6. Germline CDR1 LNHNV, CDR2 YYDKDF (reference sequence). This CDR3 comprises 16 residues. The CDR3 is CATSRDRLAGRETQYF. The CDR3 DNA reads as TGTGCCACCAGCAGAGATCGACTAGCGGGCCGTGAGACCCAGTACTTC.

The chain uses TRBV2 and TRBJ1-3, with 10 positions matching TRBD1. Germline CDR1 SNHLY, CDR2 FYNNEI. The CDR3 is made up of 16 amino acids. Germline trimming cut 4 bases from V and 0 bases from J; bases unmatched to any gene: 3. The CDR3 DNA sequence: TGTGCCAGCAGTGGACAGGGGGCGCGCTCTGGAAACACCATATATTTT. Translated: CASSGQGARSGNTIYF.

The chain uses TRBV14 and TRBJ2-7, with a possible D match to TRBD2 (5 bases). Trimming stripped 5 bases from V and 4 bases from J, with 12 bases between. Per germline, CDR1 SGHDN and CDR2 FVKESK. CDR3 size: 13 residues. CDR3: CASSVGRNYEQYV. The DNA for the CDR3 is TGTGCCAGCAGCGTGGGGAGAAATTACGAGCAGTACGTC.

V and J are TRBV30 and TRBJ2-3; 14 bases line up with TRBD2. This CDR3 region has 16 residues. Germline V gives CDR1 GTSNPN, CDR2 SVGIG (reference sequence). After removal of 7 bases from V and 3 bases from J, the junction contained 9 bases not matched to a gene. Here the CDR3 reads CASGWGTSGSTDTQYF. CDR3 DNA sequence: TGTGCCTCGGGATGGGGGACTAGCGGGAGTACAGATACGCAGTATTTT.

This clone was found once. The V call is TRBV11-3, the J call TRBJ2-5; 8 positions match TRBD2. CDR3 length equals 18 residues. Looked up from germline, CDR1 is SGHNT and CDR2 is YENEEA. After removal of 1 base from V and 4 bases from J, the junction contained 14 bases not matched to a gene. The CDR3 DNA reads TGTGCCAGCAGCTTAGCGAGGGACAACGGGAGGGCGTCAGAGACCCAGTACTTC. This codes for CASSLARDNGRASETQYF.

The chain recombines TRBV6-5 with TRBJ2-7; 7 bases line up with TRBD2. The CDR3 has 13 residues. V shed 8 bases, J shed 1 base, and the junction held 5 bases outside the gene matches. Germline values: CDR1 MNHEY, CDR2 SVGAGI. The CDR3 DNA is TGTGCCAGCGGGGAGGGAGCGTCCTACGAGCAGTACTTC. Encoded protein: CASGEGASYEQYF.

The chain combines TRBV19 with TRBJ2-1; D perhaps matches TRBD1 (6 bases). Germline CDR1 LNHDA, CDR2 SQIVND (reference sequence). V lost 5 bases and J lost 0, with 8 bases in between. The CDR3 is made up of 14 amino acids. CDR3 sequence reads: CASSDRNSYNEQFF. The CDR3 bases are TGTGCCAGTAGTGACAGGAACTCCTACAATGAGCAGTTCTTC.

The chain recombines TRBV21-1 with TRBJ2-5; no check of the table's D call, TRBD1, against the DNA was made. TRBV21-1 is a documented pseudogene. This CDR3 is 16 amino acids long. CDR3 bases: TGTGCCAGCAGCAAAGGGGGGACAACCCCCCAAGAGACCCAGTACTTC. Protein product: CASSKGGTTPQETQYF.

This clone was counted once. The chain links TRBV7-9 to TRBJ2-3, with TRBD1 matching 9 bases. Germline V gene lookup returns CDR1 SEHNR and CDR2 FQNEAQ (reference sequence). The CDR3 is made up of 16 amino acids. V shed 5 bases, J shed 3 bases, and the junction held 9 bases outside the gene matches. The DNA of the CDR3 is TGTGCCAGCAGCATATCAAGGGGACAGGGAACAGATACGCAGTATTTT. This codes for CASSISRGQGTDTQYF.

The chain recombines TRBV6-6 with TRBJ1-4, with D possibly being TRBD1 (6 bases). This CDR3 contains 15 residues. V dropped 3 bases and J dropped 4 bases, with 12 bases sitting between them. Germline V gene data show CDR1 as MNHNY and CDR2 as SVGAGI (reference sequence). Here the CDR3 reads CASSYLQDSNEKLFF. In DNA form, the CDR3 reads TGTGCCAGCAGTTATCTACAGGACAGTAATGAAAAACTGTTTTTT.

The chain has TRBV28 and TRBJ2-1; 7 positions match TRBD2. This CDR3 has 16 amino acids. The germline V gene has CDR1 MDHEN and CDR2 SYDVKM. V was pared by 0 bases and J by 7 bases, with 9 bases of the junction left unmatched. As DNA, the CDR3 is TGTGCCAGCAGTTTATGGCGGGAGCGTCGGTCGAATGAGCAGTTCTTC. The encoded protein is CASSLWRERRSNEQFF.

This sequence joins TRBV18 and TRBJ1-3; 7 positions agree with TRBD1. Unmatched junction bases numbered 7, after V lost 4 bases and J lost 1 base. The germline V gene encodes CDR1 KGHSH and CDR2 LQKENI. This CDR3 has 16 amino acids. Here the CDR3 reads CASSLTGESSGNTIYF. As DNA, the CDR3 is TGTGCCAGCTCACTTACAGGGGAGTCATCTGGAAACACCATATATTTT.

The rearrangement uses TRBV6-4 and TRBJ1-2, with D unresolved. Trimming stripped 0 bases from V and 4 bases from J, with 27 bases between. CDR1 and CDR2 from the germline V gene are MRHNA and SNTAGT. The CDR3 extends over 20 amino acids. CDR3 nucleotide sequence: TGTGCCAGCAGTGACTCGTGTAAGAATGAATTCGGAAGCGATTTCTATGGCTACACCTTC. It codes for CASSDSCKNEFGSDFYGYTF.